This passage covers 26 T cell receptor beta chains from one sample sequenced in a study of T cells after yellow fever vaccination. TCRdb redid the calling of the 5' RACE reads with MiXCR, one entry per CDR3 protein. Altogether under 600,000 distinct CDR3 sequences are present, about a fifth being singletons, with the ten largest covering approximately 15%. The specimen comprised PBMCs, sampled about 20 days after the first yellow fever vaccination. These receptors all stem from a man between 18 and 35 years old who received the YFV17D yellow fever vaccine.

The chain couples TRBV7-2 to TRBJ2-1, with 9 nucleotides matching TRBD1. This CDR3 is built from 13 residues. Trimming cost V 7 bases and J 5 bases; bases outside gene matches: 3. The germline gives CDR1 SGHTA, CDR2 FQGNSA. The CDR3 DNA is TGTGCCAGCATGGGACAGGGCAACAATGAGCAGTTCTTC. It encodes CASMGQGNNEQFF.

This sequence joins TRBV6-2 or TRBV6-3 and TRBJ2-1, with D tentatively TRBD2 (6 bases). The CDR3 is made up of 14 amino acids. Germline V gene sequence: CDR1 MNHEY, CDR2 SVGEGT. V was pared by 2 bases and J by 8 bases, with 13 bases between. CDR3 in DNA: TGTGCCAGCAGTTACCCTCAGACTAGTCATGAGCAGTTCTTC. Protein sequence: CASSYPQTSHEQFF.

This clonotype has a handful of counts. The chain has TRBV6-5 and TRBJ1-2; D unresolved. The CDR3 contains 14 residues. V was trimmed by 0 bases and J by 2 bases, leaving 7 bases between them. CDR1 is MNHEY and CDR2 is SVGAGI in the germline V gene. The CDR3 DNA follows: TGTGCCAGCAGTTACTCGGGCGGAAACTATGGCTACACCTTC. As protein: CASSYSGGNYGYTF.

This clonotype occurred a few times. The J gene is TRBJ2-3, the V gene TRBV21-1; TRBD1, the D gene given by the table, was not confirmed from the DNA. TRBV21-1 represents a pseudogene. This CDR3 contains 14 residues. CDR3 region: CADDRGRNTDTQYF. The CDR3 DNA sequence: TGTGCCGACGACAGGGGGCGAAATACAGATACGCAGTATTTT.

This clonotype was detected a few times. The chain recombines TRBV10-3 with TRBJ1-1, with TRBD1 as a possible D gene (5 bases). In germline, CDR1 is ENHRY, CDR2 SYGVKD. Trimming left V 3 bases short and J 2 bases short, with 10 bases between. The CDR3 sequence is 14 residues long. In DNA form, the CDR3 reads TGTGCCATCAGTGATGGCAGGGAAAACACTGAAGCTTTCTTT. Its protein is CAISDGRENTEAFF.

A few counts support this clonotype. The chain links TRBV7-3 to TRBJ2-1; 8 bases line up with TRBD1. CDR3 length: 15 residues. Per germline, CDR1 SGHTA and CDR2 FQGTGA. The junction had 13 bases not matched to a gene; V was cut back by 5 bases and J by 10 bases. The CDR3 DNA reads as TGTGCCAGCAGCCCCGGGACAGGCCCAATCTGGGAGCAGTTCTTC. Residues: CASSPGTGPIWEQFF.

The rearrangement links TRBV9 to TRBJ2-7; D is possibly TRBD2 (7 bases). This CDR3 has 14 residues. Per the germline V gene, CDR1 is SGDLS and CDR2 is YYNGEE. V lost 3 bases, J lost 4 bases, and 14 bases lay in between. Here the CDR3 reads CASSEGGQRYEQYF. CDR3 DNA: TGTGCCAGCAGCGAGGGGGGGCAGAGGTACGAGCAGTACTTC.

This clonotype was detected a few times. The J gene is TRBJ2-7, the V gene TRBV7-8; D unclear. The CDR3 totals 12 residues. CDR1 and CDR2 (germline): SGHVS, FQNEAQ. The germline V and J ends were trimmed by 1 base and 2 bases, with 3 bases remaining between them. CDR3 DNA sequence: TGTGCCAGCAGCTTAGGGGCCTACGAGCAGTACGTC. Translation gives CASSLGAYEQYV.

This clonotype came up a few times. CDR3 in amino acids: CASSQDTGVRAEAFF. The CDR3 DNA reads TGCGCCAGCAGCCAAGATACGGGGGTGCGGGCTGAAGCTTTCTTT. The chain uses TRBV4-3 and TRBJ1-1, with a tentative D call TRBD1 (5 bases). Per germline, CDR1 LGHNA and CDR2 YSLEER. Trimming pared 0 bases from V and 6 bases from J, leaving 14 bases between. The CDR3 extends over 15 amino acids.

J is TRBJ2-3 and V is TRBV5-6, with D perhaps TRBD2 (6 bases). With 0 bases removed from V and 0 bases from J, the gap between germline ends came to 11 bases. The CDR3 contains 16 residues. Germline CDR1 and CDR2: SGHDT and YYEEEE. The CDR3 DNA is TGTGCCAGCAGCTTGGGGGCGGGGACGAGCACAGATACGCAGTATTTT. The encoded protein is CASSLGAGTSTDTQYF.

The CDR3 here is CATSDRPGQGTGELFF. The CDR3 DNA sequence: TGTGCCACCAGTGACCGGCCGGGACAGGGAACCGGGGAGCTGTTTTTT. The genes are TRBV24-1 and TRBJ2-2; 9 nucleotides match TRBD1. With 4 bases clipped from V and 5 bases from J, the junction kept 7 bases outside the gene matches. Per germline, CDR1 KGHDR and CDR2 SFDVKD. This CDR3 comprises 16 residues.

This sequence joins TRBV4-2 and TRBJ2-3, with 8 nucleotides matching TRBD2. The length of the CDR3 is 17 residues. CDR1 and CDR2 (germline): LGHNA, YNFKEQ. V shed 1 base and J 7 bases; nucleotides not matched to a gene: 13. This CDR3 is CASSQGPAGAPGYTQYF. For the CDR3, the DNA is TGTGCCAGCAGCCAAGGCCCAGCGGGGGCCCCGGGGTATACGCAGTATTTT.

The rearrangement joins TRBV5-6 to TRBJ1-6; unclear D gene. CDR3 length: 15 amino acids. Trimming left V 0 bases short and J 7 bases short, with 11 bases between. Per the germline V gene, CDR1 is SGHDT and CDR2 is YYEEEE. DNA for the CDR3: TGTGCCAGCAGCTTGGACATCGTGGGGAATTCACCCCTCCACTTT. Encoded protein: CASSLDIVGNSPLHF.

This CDR3 is CASREGAGRTEAFF. The CDR3 DNA reads as TGCGCCAGCAGGGAGGGGGCAGGGCGGACTGAAGCTTTCTTT. V gene TRBV5-1 combines with J gene TRBJ1-1; 7 bases match TRBD1. V shed 5 bases, J shed 5 bases, and the junction held 9 bases outside the gene matches. The CDR3 has 14 residues. Germline CDR1 is SGHRS and CDR2 is YFSETQ.

A few counts support this clonotype. The chain uses TRBV12-3 or TRBV12-4 and TRBJ2-2; TRBD2 agrees at 10 bases. The J segment lost 1 base and the V segment lost 5 bases, leaving 7 bases of the junction unmatched. This CDR3 comprises 17 residues. CDR3 sequence reads: CASSPQTSGLNTGELFF. CDR3 coding DNA: TGTGCCAGCAGTCCTCAGACTAGCGGGTTGAACACCGGGGAGCTGTTTTTT.

V gene TRBV6-5 combines with J gene TRBJ2-7; D is ambiguous. Germline loops: CDR1 MNHEY, CDR2 SVGAGI. V dropped 0 bases and J dropped 1 base, with 10 bases sitting between them. The CDR3 extends over 15 amino acids. This CDR3 is CASSYSSGFSYEQYF. CDR3 nucleotides: TGTGCCAGCAGTTACTCGAGTGGGTTTTCCTACGAGCAGTACTTC.

In its sample, this clonotype was seen a few times. The chain employs TRBV5-1 and TRBJ2-3; 12 nucleotides align to TRBD1. V shed 4 bases and J 9 bases; nucleotides not matched to a gene: 12. The CDR3 spans 16 residues. Germline CDR1 reads SGHRS; CDR2 reads YFSETQ. The CDR3 DNA follows: TGCGCCAGCAGCCGCGATGGGACAGGGGGCGCGGGGACGCAGTATTTT. It yields the protein CASSRDGTGGAGTQYF.

This sequence joins TRBV9 and TRBJ2-1; 14 positions match TRBD2. CDR1 and CDR2 (germline): SGDLS, YYNGEE. The V segment lost 3 bases and the J segment 7 bases; nucleotides outside the gene matches: 9. The CDR3 is made up of 17 amino acids. CDR3 residues: CASSAGLAGGPRNEQFF. Written as DNA, the CDR3 is TGTGCCAGCAGCGCCGGACTAGCGGGGGGCCCCAGAAATGAGCAGTTCTTC.

The V and J genes are TRBV2 and TRBJ1-5; D gene unclear. The CDR3 is made up of 12 amino acids. Germline V gives CDR1 SNHLY, CDR2 FYNNEI. The V end lost 7 bases, the J end lost 6 bases, and 10 bases lay between the germline ends. CDR3 sequence reads: CASTLMGQPQHF. CDR3 DNA sequence: TGTGCCAGCACCCTTATGGGTCAGCCCCAGCATTTT.

This chain connects TRBV29-1 to TRBJ2-1, with TRBD2 matching 8 bases. Germline lookup yields CDR1 SQVTM and CDR2 ANQGSEA. The CDR3 extends over 16 amino acids. V was clipped by 3 bases and J by 4 bases; unmatched bases: 11. CDR3 sequence (DNA): TGCAGCGTTGAGGGGGACGTAGCGGGGTTGTACAATGAGCAGTTCTTC. Its translation: CSVEGDVAGLYNEQFF.

This chain uses TRBV7-8 with TRBJ1-1; D is possibly TRBD1 (6 bases). The germline V gene has CDR1 SGHVS and CDR2 FQNEAQ. This CDR3 region has 14 residues. Trimming stripped 4 bases from V and 4 bases from J, with 13 bases between. This CDR3 reads CASSWPQGGTEAFF. The CDR3, as DNA: TGTGCCAGCAGCTGGCCACAGGGAGGCACTGAAGCTTTCTTT.

The rearrangement links TRBV13 to TRBJ2-7, with D possibly TRBD1 on 6 matching bases. V lost 3 bases to trimming and J lost 4 bases, with 13 bases between them. This CDR3 has 14 residues. The germline V gene encodes CDR1 PRHDT and CDR2 FYEKMQ (reference sequence). The CDR3 DNA is TGTGCCAGCAGCTTTCACGGACAGATTTACGAGCAGTACTTC. Protein product: CASSFHGQIYEQYF.

Points on this clonotype: This may be a read error, as it is one base from a much larger clone. The conserved phenylalanine or tryptophan is not found at the CDR3 terminus, so this likely reflects a read error. This chain joins TRBV9 and TRBJ2-5, with D possibly TRBD1 on 6 matching bases. The CDR3 runs 16 residues. The V end lost 4 bases, the J end lost 4 bases, and 20 bases lay between the germline ends. In germline, CDR1 is SGDLS, CDR2 YYNGEE. The CDR3 here is CASSPTAGVQGETQYY. CDR3 DNA sequence: TGTGCCAGCAGCCCAACCGCAGGGGTTCAAGGAGAGACCCAGTACTAC.

This clonotype was counted between two and nine times. This sequence joins TRBV5-6 and TRBJ2-5; no definite D call. Germline CDR1 and CDR2: SGHDT and YYEEEE. V shed 4 bases and J shed 1 base, with 11 bases lying between them. The CDR3 is made up of 14 amino acids. CDR3 protein: CASSQTTIQETQYF. The CDR3 nucleotides read TGTGCCAGCAGCCAAACTACCATCCAAGAGACCCAGTACTTC.

The genes are TRBV10-3 and TRBJ1-2, with TRBD1 matching 12 bases. Germline V gene lookup returns CDR1 ENHRY and CDR2 SYGVKD. With 5 bases clipped from V and 6 bases from J, the junction kept 7 bases outside the gene matches. The CDR3 spans 15 residues. The DNA for the CDR3 is TGTGCCATCAGTTATTCCGGGACAGGGGGCAATGGCTACACCTTC. This sequence encodes CAISYSGTGGNGYTF.

The chain has TRBV29-1 and TRBJ2-7, with 8 bases lining up with TRBD1. CDR1 is SQVTM, CDR2 ANQGSEA, per germline. The CDR3 spans 13 residues. Trimming took 6 bases from V and 7 from J; bases not matched to a gene: 11. CDR3 nucleotides: TGCAGCGTGGCCGGGACAGGCCCGAGGGAGCAGTACTTC. As protein: CSVAGTGPREQYF.